The 12 T cell receptor beta chains below all came from one sample that was sequenced in a study of OX40 agonist ivuxolimab in advanced cancers. Assay used: immunoSEQ multiplex PCR; TCRdb lists only in-frame clones, some missing. The sample lists about 73,000 clones, around 90% seen once, with approximately 0.51% in the top ten. The sequenced sample was CD4+ or CD8+ T cells sorted from blood, obtained in a trial of the OX40 agonist ivuxolimab. The receptors originated from an adult with an advanced solid tumor such as melanoma, head and neck, liver or kidney cancer.

The gene calls are TRBV6-1 and TRBJ2-5, with 7 bases fitting TRBD1. Germline V gene data show CDR1 as MNHNS and CDR2 as SASEGT. The CDR3 covers 14 residues. After removal of 5 bases from V and 2 bases from J, the junction contained 5 bases not matched to a gene. CDR3 protein: CASSRDRDQETQYF. The CDR3 nucleotides read TGTGCCAGCAGTCGGGACAGAGATCAAGAGACCCAGTACTTC.

The table lists this clone with a few counts. The chain combines TRBV27 with TRBJ1-5; 7 bases are a match to TRBD1. This CDR3 comprises 13 residues. Unmatched junction bases numbered 8, after V lost 6 bases and J lost 9 bases. Germline V gene lookup returns CDR1 MNHEY and CDR2 SMNVEV (reference sequence). CDR3 DNA sequence: TGTGCCAGCAGCCCGACAGGGAAGCGGCCCCAGCATTTT. Encoded protein: CASSPTGKRPQHF.

This chain connects TRBV5-1 to TRBJ1-1, with 7 nucleotides matching TRBD1. CDR1 and CDR2 from the germline V gene are SGHRS and YFSETQ. The length of the CDR3 is 15 residues. V dropped 4 bases and J dropped 1; count of bases not matched to a gene: 7. DNA of the CDR3: TGCGCCAGCAGCCTGACAGGGACGAAGAACACTGAAGCTTTCTTT. Its translation: CASSLTGTKNTEAFF.

The chain has TRBV19 and TRBJ2-3, with a possible D match to TRBD2 (7 bases). Germline lookup yields CDR1 LNHDA and CDR2 SQIVND (reference sequence). CDR3 length: 14 amino acids. Trimming shortened V by 9 bases and J by 5 bases, and 18 bases separated the two germline ends. CDR3 sequence: CASSKGGRRDTQYF. As DNA, the CDR3 is TGTGCCAGCTCGAAGGGGGGGAGGAGAGATACGCAGTATTTT.

This chain uses TRBV7-2 with TRBJ2-1; perhaps TRBD2 as D (6 bases). Trimming left V 1 base short and J 8 bases short, with 15 bases between. Germline V gene sequence: CDR1 SGHTA, CDR2 FQGNSA. The CDR3 is 15 amino acids. The CDR3 bases are TGTGCCAGCAGCTTAGACCTAGGAGGGATTGATGAGCAGTTCTTC. Amino acids: CASSLDLGGIDEQFF.

The chain recombines TRBV19 with TRBJ1-5; tentative D call: TRBD1 (5 bases). CDR3 length equals 13 residues. CDR1 is LNHDA, CDR2 SQIVND, per germline (reference sequence). V lost 0 bases to trimming and J lost 11 bases, with 11 bases between them. The CDR3 region is CASSIDSGGAQHF. DNA of the CDR3: TGTGCCAGTAGTATAGATTCGGGGGGAGCCCAGCATTTT.

The J gene is TRBJ2-6, the V gene TRBV9; D is undetermined. The CDR3 extends over 18 amino acids. Looked up from germline, CDR1 is SGDLS and CDR2 is YYNGEE. With 4 bases removed from V and 1 base from J, the gap between germline ends came to 18 bases. The CDR3 region is CASSTRRQEDSGANVLTF. CDR3 sequence (DNA): TGTGCCAGCAGCACCCGGCGGCAGGAAGATTCTGGGGCCAACGTCCTGACTTTC.

This chain joins TRBV25-1 and TRBJ2-3; D possibly matches TRBD1 or TRBD2 (6 bases each). This CDR3 contains 15 residues. The V end was cut by 9 bases, the J end by 2 bases, with 18 bases between. Germline CDR1 is MGHDK and CDR2 is SYGVNS. DNA of the CDR3: TGTGCCAGTCGACCCGGGGGCGGAGCCACAGATACGCAGTATTTT. It codes for CASRPGGGATDTQYF.

The chain couples TRBV4-2 to TRBJ2-5; D is unresolved. The CDR3 extends over 14 amino acids. V lost 0 bases and J 4 bases, leaving 9 bases between the germline ends. Germline V gene lookup returns CDR1 LGHNA and CDR2 YNFKEQ. The CDR3 loop is CASSQDRLRETQYF. The CDR3 coding sequence is TGTGCCAGCAGCCAAGATCGGCTAAGAGAGACCCAGTACTTC.

The genes are TRBV11-2 and TRBJ2-7; the D gene is possibly TRBD1 (6 bases). The CDR3 consists of 16 residues. Deletions cut 0 bases from V and 2 bases from J, with 14 bases between. Germline values: CDR1 SGHAT, CDR2 FQNNGV. Here the CDR3 reads CASSLDSWGHPYEQYF. The CDR3 DNA reads as TGTGCCAGCAGCTTAGATAGCTGGGGACACCCCTACGAGCAGTACTTC.

The chain recombines TRBV19 with TRBJ1-5, with D possibly TRBD1 on 5 matching bases. V was pared by 10 bases and J by 0 bases, with 19 bases between. The germline V gene has CDR1 LNHDA and CDR2 SQIVND (reference sequence). The CDR3 runs 16 residues. The CDR3 region has the DNA TGTGCCAAGACAAGGGGCGGACGTAATAGCAATCAGCCCCAGCATTTT. This translates into CAKTRGGRNSNQPQHF.

This clone is a singleton in its sample. The V and J genes are TRBV5-6 and TRBJ2-7; possible D gene TRBD2, 7 bases. V was cut by 7 bases and J by 7 bases, with 12 bases left in between. CDR1 is SGHDT, CDR2 YYEEEE, per germline. This CDR3 spans 11 amino acids. The CDR3 DNA follows: TGTGCCAGCCTGGGAGGGGGTGAGCAGTACTTC. This sequence encodes CASLGGGEQYF.